This T cell receptor (beta chain) was retrieved from a study of human T cells and chemical hapten exposure. Points from the study as a whole: The donor cohort had alopecia, so its immune response may not match that of healthy people.

Time point noted: patch test 2, 6 weeks after DPC sensitization. Treatment in this sample: therapeutic diphenylcyclopropenone sensitization with weekly scalp DPC. TCRdb passed the RACE reads through MiXCR, listing each CDR3 protein once. The sample comprises 85,000 or so distinct CDR3 sequences, around 10% of which are singletons, and roughly 1.4% rests with the top ten. The V gene's germline CDR1 is MDHEN and CDR2 SYDVKM. The CDR3 sequence is 15 residues long. V lost 4 bases to trimming and J lost 7 bases, with 17 bases between them. This clonotype has a handful of counts. Its specificity is not known.

The material was whole blood, obtained in connection with sensitization to the hapten diphenylcyclopropenone (DPC). The genes are TRBV28 and TRBJ1-5; D is undetermined. This clonotype originated in a man between 18 and 35 years old with alopecia areata. Some clones in this sample may be carry-over from other donors' samples. The DNA of the CDR3 is TGTGCCAGCAGTTCCTACATGAATACAGACCAGCCCCAGCATTTT. This codes for CASSSYMNTDQPQHF.